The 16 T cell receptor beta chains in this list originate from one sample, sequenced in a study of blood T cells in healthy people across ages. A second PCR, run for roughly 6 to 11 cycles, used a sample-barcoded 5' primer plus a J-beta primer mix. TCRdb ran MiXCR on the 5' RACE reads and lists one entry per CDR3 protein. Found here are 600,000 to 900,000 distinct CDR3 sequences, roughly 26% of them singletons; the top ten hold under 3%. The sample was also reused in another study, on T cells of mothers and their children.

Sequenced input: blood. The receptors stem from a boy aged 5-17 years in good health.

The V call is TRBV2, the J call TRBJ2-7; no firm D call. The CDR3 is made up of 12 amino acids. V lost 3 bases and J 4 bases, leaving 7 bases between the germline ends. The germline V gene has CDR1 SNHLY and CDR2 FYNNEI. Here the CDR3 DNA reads TGTGCCAGCAGTGATTTGGAGTACGAGCAGTACTTC. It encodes CASSDLEYEQYF.

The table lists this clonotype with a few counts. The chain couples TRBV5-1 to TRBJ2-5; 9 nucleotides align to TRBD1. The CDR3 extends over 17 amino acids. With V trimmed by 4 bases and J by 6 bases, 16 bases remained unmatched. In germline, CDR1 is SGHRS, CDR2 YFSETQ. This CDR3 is CASSPAPGTGFLKTQYF. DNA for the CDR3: TGCGCCAGCAGCCCGGCCCCCGGGACAGGGTTTTTGAAGACCCAGTACTTC.

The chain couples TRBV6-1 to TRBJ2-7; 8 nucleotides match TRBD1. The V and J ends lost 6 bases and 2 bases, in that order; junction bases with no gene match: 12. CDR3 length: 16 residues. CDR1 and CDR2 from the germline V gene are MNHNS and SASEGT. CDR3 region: CASRGTGNLPPYEQYF. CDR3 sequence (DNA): TGTGCCAGCAGGGGGACAGGTAACCTTCCGCCCTACGAGCAGTACTTC.

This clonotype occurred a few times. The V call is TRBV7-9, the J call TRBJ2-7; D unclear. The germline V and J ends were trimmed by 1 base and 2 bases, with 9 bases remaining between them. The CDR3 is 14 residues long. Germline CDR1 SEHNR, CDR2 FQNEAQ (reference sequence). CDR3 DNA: TGTGCCAGCAGCTTAGGTCTTCGGGCCTACGAGCAGTACTTC. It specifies CASSLGLRAYEQYF. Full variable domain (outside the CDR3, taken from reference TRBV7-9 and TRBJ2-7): DTGVSQNPRHKITKRGQNVTFRCDPISEHNRLYWYRQTLGQGPEFLTYFQNEAQLEKSRLLSDRFSAERPKGSFSTLEIQRTEQGDSAMYLCASSLGLRAYEQYFGPGTRLTVT.

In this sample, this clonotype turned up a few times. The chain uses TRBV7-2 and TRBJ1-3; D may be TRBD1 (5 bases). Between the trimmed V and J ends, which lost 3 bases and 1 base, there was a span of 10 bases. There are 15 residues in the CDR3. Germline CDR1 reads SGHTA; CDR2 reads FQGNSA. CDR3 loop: CASSFVGASGNTIYF. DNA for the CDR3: TGTGCCAGCAGCTTTGTAGGGGCTTCTGGAAACACCATATATTTT. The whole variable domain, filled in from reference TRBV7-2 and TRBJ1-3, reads GAGVSQSPSNKVTEKGKDVELRCDPISGHTALYWYRQSLGQGLEFLIYFQGNSAPDKSGLPSDRFSAERTGGSVSTLTIQRTQQEDSAVYLCASSFVGASGNTIYFGEGSWLTVV.

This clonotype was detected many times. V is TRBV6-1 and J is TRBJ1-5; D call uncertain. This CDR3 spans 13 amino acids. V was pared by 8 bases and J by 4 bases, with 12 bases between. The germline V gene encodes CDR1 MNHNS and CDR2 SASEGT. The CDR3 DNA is TGTGCCAGCGACGGGATTGGGAATCAGCCCCAGCATTTT. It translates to CASDGIGNQPQHF.

In DNA form, the CDR3 reads TGTGCCAGCAGCTTAGCGCGAGACCAAAATGAAAAACTGTTTTTT. Amino acids: CASSLARDQNEKLFF. The chain couples TRBV7-9 to TRBJ1-4; no firm D call. Germline-derived CDR1 and CDR2 are SEHNR and FQNEAQ (reference sequence). The V and J ends lost 0 bases and 5 bases respectively, with 10 bases between them. The CDR3 is made up of 15 amino acids.

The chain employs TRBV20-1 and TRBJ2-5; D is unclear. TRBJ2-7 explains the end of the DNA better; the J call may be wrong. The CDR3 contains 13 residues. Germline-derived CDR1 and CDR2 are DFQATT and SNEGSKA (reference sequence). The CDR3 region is CSASFDISYEQYF. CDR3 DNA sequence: TGCAGTGCTAGTTTTGACATTTCCTACGAGCAGTACTTC.

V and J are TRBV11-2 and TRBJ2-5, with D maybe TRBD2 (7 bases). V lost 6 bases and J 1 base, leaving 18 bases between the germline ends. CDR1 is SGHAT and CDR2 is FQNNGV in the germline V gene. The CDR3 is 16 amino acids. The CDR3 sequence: CASSQTGGLSQETQYF. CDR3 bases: TGTGCCAGCAGTCAAACGGGGGGCTTAAGCCAAGAGACCCAGTACTTC.

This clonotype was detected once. The DNA for the CDR3 is TGCAGTGCTGCCAGAGGGGGGAATTCACCCCTCCACTTT. Amino acid sequence: CSAARGGNSPLHF. This chain connects TRBV20-1 to TRBJ1-6; D perhaps matches TRBD1 (6 bases). The CDR3 consists of 13 residues. Looked up from germline, CDR1 is DFQATT and CDR2 is SNEGSKA (reference sequence). Trimming took 5 bases from V and 7 from J, leaving 12 bases between them.

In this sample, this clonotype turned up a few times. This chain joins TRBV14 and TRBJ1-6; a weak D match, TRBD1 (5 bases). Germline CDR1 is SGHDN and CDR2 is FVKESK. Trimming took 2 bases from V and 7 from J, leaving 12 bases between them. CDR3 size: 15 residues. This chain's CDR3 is CASSQFGQGNSPLHF. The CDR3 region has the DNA TGTGCCAGCAGCCAATTCGGCCAGGGAAATTCACCCCTCCACTTT.

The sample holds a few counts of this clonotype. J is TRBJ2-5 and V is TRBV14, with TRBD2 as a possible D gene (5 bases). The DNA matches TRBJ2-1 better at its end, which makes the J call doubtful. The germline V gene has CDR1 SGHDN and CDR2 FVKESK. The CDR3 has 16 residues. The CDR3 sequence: CASSQDEYGILGEQFF. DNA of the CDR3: TGTGCCAGCAGCCAAGATGAATACGGGATTCTCGGGGAGCAGTTCTTC.

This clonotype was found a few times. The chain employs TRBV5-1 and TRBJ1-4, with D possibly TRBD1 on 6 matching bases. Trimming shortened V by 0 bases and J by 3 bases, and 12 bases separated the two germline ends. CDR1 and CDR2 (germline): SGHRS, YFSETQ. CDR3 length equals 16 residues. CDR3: CASSLARGLPNEKLFF. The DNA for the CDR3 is TGCGCCAGCAGCTTGGCTCGGGGGCTTCCTAATGAAAAACTGTTTTTT.

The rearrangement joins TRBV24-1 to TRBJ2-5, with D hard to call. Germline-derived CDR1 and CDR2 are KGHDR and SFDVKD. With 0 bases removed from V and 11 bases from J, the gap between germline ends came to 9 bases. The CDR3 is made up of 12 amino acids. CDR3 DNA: TGTGCCACCAGTGATTTGTTCGGTCTTCAGTACTTC. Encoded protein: CATSDLFGLQYF.

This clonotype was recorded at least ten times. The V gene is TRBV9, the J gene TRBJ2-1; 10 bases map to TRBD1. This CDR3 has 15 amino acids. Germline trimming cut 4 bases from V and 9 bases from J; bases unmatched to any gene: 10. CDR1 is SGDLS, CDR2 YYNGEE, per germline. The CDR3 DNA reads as TGTGCCAGCAGCCCTCCCGGGACAGGGGAAGGTGAGCAGTTCTTC. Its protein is CASSPPGTGEGEQFF. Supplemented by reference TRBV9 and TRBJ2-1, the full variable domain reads DSGVTQTPKHLITATGQRVTLRCSPRSGDLSVYWYQQSLDQGLQFLIQYYNGEERAKGNILERFSAQQFPDLHSELNLSSLELGDSALYFCASSPPGTGEGEQFFGPGTRLTVL.

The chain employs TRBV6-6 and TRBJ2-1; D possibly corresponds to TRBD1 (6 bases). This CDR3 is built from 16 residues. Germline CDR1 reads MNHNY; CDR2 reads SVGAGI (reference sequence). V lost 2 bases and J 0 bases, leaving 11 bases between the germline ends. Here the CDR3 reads CASSYRDTSSYNEQFF. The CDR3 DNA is TGTGCCAGCAGTTACCGGGACACTAGCTCCTACAATGAGCAGTTCTTC.